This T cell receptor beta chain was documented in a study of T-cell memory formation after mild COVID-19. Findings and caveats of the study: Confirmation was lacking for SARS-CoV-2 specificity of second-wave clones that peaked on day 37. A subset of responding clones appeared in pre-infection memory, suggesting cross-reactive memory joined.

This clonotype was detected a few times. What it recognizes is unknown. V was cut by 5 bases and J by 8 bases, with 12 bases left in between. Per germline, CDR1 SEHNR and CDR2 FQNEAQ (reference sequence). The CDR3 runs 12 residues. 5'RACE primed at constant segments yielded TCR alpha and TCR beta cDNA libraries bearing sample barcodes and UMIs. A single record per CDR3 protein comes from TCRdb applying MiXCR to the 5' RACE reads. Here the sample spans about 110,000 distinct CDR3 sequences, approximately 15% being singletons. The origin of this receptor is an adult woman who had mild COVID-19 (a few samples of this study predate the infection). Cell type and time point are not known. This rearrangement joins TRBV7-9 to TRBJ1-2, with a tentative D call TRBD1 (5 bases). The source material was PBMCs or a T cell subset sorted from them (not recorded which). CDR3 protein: CASSTGTEGYTF. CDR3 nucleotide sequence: TGTGCCAGCAGCACCGGGACTGAAGGCTACACCTTC.